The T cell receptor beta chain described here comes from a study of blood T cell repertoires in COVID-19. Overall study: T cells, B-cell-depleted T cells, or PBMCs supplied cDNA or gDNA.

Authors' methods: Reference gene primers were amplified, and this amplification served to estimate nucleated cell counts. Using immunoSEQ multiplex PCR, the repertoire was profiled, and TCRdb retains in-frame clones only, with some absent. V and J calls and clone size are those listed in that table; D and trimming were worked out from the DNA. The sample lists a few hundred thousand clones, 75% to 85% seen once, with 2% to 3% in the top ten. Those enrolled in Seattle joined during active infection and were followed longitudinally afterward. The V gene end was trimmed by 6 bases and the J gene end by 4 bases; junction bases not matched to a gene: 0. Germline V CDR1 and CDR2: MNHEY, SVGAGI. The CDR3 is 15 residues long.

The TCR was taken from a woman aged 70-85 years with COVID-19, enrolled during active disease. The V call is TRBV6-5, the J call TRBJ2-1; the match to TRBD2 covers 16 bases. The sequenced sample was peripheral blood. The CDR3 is CASRGLAGGYNEQFF. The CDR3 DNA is TGTGCCAGCAGGGGACTAGCGGGGGGGTACAATGAGCAGTTCTTC.